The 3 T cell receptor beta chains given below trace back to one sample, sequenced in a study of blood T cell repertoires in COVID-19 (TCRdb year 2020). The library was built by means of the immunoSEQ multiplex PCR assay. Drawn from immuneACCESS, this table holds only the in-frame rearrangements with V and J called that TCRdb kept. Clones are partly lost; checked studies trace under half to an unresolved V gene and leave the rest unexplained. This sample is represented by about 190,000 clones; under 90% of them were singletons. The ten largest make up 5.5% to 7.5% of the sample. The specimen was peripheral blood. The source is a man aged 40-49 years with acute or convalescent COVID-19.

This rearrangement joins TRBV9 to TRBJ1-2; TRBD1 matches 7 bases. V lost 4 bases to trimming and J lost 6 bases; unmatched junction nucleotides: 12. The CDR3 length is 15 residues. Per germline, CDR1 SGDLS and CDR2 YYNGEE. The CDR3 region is CASSLETGTLNGYTF. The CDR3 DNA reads TGTGCCAGCAGCTTAGAGACAGGGACCCTCAATGGCTACACCTTC.

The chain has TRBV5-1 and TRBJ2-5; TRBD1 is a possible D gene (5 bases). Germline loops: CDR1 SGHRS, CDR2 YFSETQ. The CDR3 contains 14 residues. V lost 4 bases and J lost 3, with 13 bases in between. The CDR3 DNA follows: TGCGCCAGCAGCCTACCAGGGATGGAAGAGACCCAGTACTTC. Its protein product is CASSLPGMEETQYF.

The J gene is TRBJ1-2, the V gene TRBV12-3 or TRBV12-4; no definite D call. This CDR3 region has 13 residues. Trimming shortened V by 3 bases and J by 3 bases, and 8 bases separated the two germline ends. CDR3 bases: TGTGCCAGCAGTTTTACAGCGGACTATGGCTACACCTTC. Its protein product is CASSFTADYGYTF.